These 14 T cell receptor beta chains were all obtained from the same sample, sequenced in a study of radiation and T cells in renal cell carcinoma. Here immunoSEQ multiplex PCR was the method, and the copy in TCRdb shows in-frame clones only, minus some. The repertoire includes about 88,000 clones, less than 90% of them detected once, and under 9.5% sits in the top ten. Time point defined: baseline pretreatment blood. The treatment is: 15 Gy SBRT to primary tumor, nephrectomy 4 weeks later. Here the sequenced sample was blood, taken from a patient whose treatment included radiotherapy and nephrectomy. These receptors all stem from a man aged 50-60 years with renal cell carcinoma.

This chain joins TRBV29-1 and TRBJ2-5; 11 nucleotides line up with TRBD2. With the DNA end fitting TRBJ2-7 better, the J assignment may be wrong. CDR3 length equals 18 residues. Germline lookup yields CDR1 SQVTM and CDR2 ANQGSEA. The CDR3 loop is CSVERLAGGGGAAYEQYF. DNA for the CDR3: TGCAGCGTTGAACGTCTAGCGGGAGGAGGGGGGGCGGCCTACGAGCAGTACTTC.

This clone occurred once. The chain carries TRBV28 and TRBJ1-1; D is ambiguous. The length of the CDR3 is 15 residues. Germline V gives CDR1 MDHEN, CDR2 SYDVKM. V was pared by 1 base and J by 7 bases, with 16 bases between. In nucleotides, the CDR3 is TGTGCCAGCAGTTTATCAGTCTCGGGTTTAAATGAAGCTTTCTTT. Protein sequence: CASSLSVSGLNEAFF.

This rearrangement joins TRBV5-3 to TRBJ2-1; TRBD2 might be the D (5 bases). TRBV5-3 falls under the ORF class, with uncertain function. This CDR3 has 18 amino acids. The ends were cut back, 1 base at V and 4 bases at J, with 21 bases in the middle. This CDR3 is CARSLSRPPSRTYNEQFF. The CDR3 nucleotides are TGTGCCAGAAGCTTGAGTCGGCCTCCTAGCAGAACTTACAATGAGCAGTTCTTC.

J is TRBJ2-5 and V is TRBV29-1; tentatively, D is TRBD1 (5 bases). Germline CDR1 SQVTM, CDR2 ANQGSEA. Trimming shortened V by 4 bases and J by 4 bases, and 7 bases separated the two germline ends. The CDR3 is 11 amino acids. CDR3 sequence reads: CSVGTIETQYF. CDR3 DNA: TGCAGCGTTGGGACAATAGAGACCCAGTACTTC.

This clone was detected only once. The chain couples TRBV28 to TRBJ2-6; D is possibly TRBD1 (6 bases). The V end lost 4 bases, the J end lost 2 bases, and 9 bases lay between the germline ends. The CDR3 has 15 residues. CDR1 and CDR2 (germline): MDHEN, SYDVKM. The CDR3 loop reads CASSSGGTGANVLTF. In DNA, the CDR3 is TGTGCCAGCAGTTCTGGGGGCACTGGGGCCAACGTCCTGACTTTC.

The chain combines TRBV11-2 with TRBJ2-4; 9 bases are a match to TRBD1. Germline lookup yields CDR1 SGHAT and CDR2 FQNNGV. V lost 5 bases to trimming and J lost 9 bases; unmatched junction nucleotides: 11. The CDR3 totals 15 residues. The CDR3 region has the DNA TGTGCCAGCAGCCCCCGGGGGGACAGGGTGGGCATTCAGTACTTC. It encodes CASSPRGDRVGIQYF.

The V call is TRBV18, the J call TRBJ1-5, with 8 bases lining up with TRBD1. Losses at the gene ends were 6 bases for V and 4 bases for J; bases not matched to a gene: 2. This CDR3 has 13 residues. CDR1 is KGHSH and CDR2 is LQKENI in the germline V gene. The CDR3 sequence is CASSGQENQPQHF. Written as DNA, the CDR3 is TGTGCCAGCTCGGGACAGGAAAATCAGCCCCAGCATTTT.

This clone was found once. This sequence joins TRBV11-2 and TRBJ2-3; D unclear. This CDR3 contains 11 residues. CDR1 and CDR2 (germline): SGHAT, FQNNGV. Trimming removed 8 bases at V and 6 bases at J, with 9 bases between. The CDR3 DNA reads as TGTGCCAGCGCCAAATGGGATACGCAGTATTTT. Translating it yields CASAKWDTQYF.

The chain combines TRBV2 with TRBJ2-3; 8 bases line up with TRBD1. The CDR3 has 19 amino acids. CDR1 and CDR2 (germline): SNHLY, FYNNEI. The V and J ends lost 5 bases and 1 base, in that order; junction bases with no gene match: 17. The CDR3 is CASSFAGGLVFSGTDTQYF. CDR3 coding DNA: TGTGCCAGCAGTTTCGCAGGGGGCTTGGTTTTTTCTGGCACAGATACGCAGTATTTT.

This chain links TRBV27 with TRBJ2-7; D is possibly TRBD1 (5 bases). The CDR3 covers 15 residues. Trimming took 5 bases from V and 1 from J, leaving 15 bases between them. CDR1 is MNHEY and CDR2 is SMNVEV in the germline V gene (reference sequence). CDR3 residues: CASSTYRMGSYEQYF. Here the CDR3 DNA reads TGTGCCAGCAGTACCTACAGGATGGGGTCCTACGAGCAGTACTTC.

The chain is built from TRBV12-5 and TRBJ2-1, with 10 bases identical to TRBD2. Germline lookup yields CDR1 LGHNT and CDR2 FRNRAP. V lost 4 bases and J lost 3; bases outside the gene matches: 12. CDR3 length equals 18 residues. This CDR3 reads CASGWASGVAGGYNEQFF. The CDR3 region has the DNA TGTGCTAGTGGTTGGGCTTCCGGGGTAGCGGGGGGCTACAATGAGCAGTTCTTC.

This clone was detected only once. The DNA of the CDR3 is TGTGCCAGCAGGGGGCATCCTCCTCAGGACTATGGCTACACCTTC. Translating gives CASRGHPPQDYGYTF. The chain employs TRBV6-5 and TRBJ1-2; perhaps TRBD1 as D (5 bases). The CDR3 has 15 amino acids. Trimming took 6 bases from V and 3 from J, leaving 17 bases between them. Germline CDR1 is MNHEY and CDR2 is SVGAGI.

The chain combines TRBV27 with TRBJ2-7; D may be TRBD2 (5 bases). V lost 0 bases and J lost 6, with 9 bases in between. The germline CDR1 and CDR2 sequences are MNHEY and SMNVEV (reference sequence). The CDR3 extends over 13 amino acids. CDR3 amino acids: CASSLSPRGEQYF. The CDR3 DNA sequence: TGTGCCAGCAGTTTATCACCTCGGGGCGAGCAGTACTTC.

This clone was found a few times. The chain joins TRBV7-6 to TRBJ2-7; tentatively, D is TRBD2 (5 bases). This CDR3 has 15 residues. V was clipped by 0 bases and J by 4 bases, with 13 bases between them. Germline CDR1 and CDR2: SGHVS and FNYEAQ. The CDR3 DNA reads TGTGCCAGCAGCTTAGCAACGGGCCCGGGGTACGAGCAGTACTTC. Its translation: CASSLATGPGYEQYF.